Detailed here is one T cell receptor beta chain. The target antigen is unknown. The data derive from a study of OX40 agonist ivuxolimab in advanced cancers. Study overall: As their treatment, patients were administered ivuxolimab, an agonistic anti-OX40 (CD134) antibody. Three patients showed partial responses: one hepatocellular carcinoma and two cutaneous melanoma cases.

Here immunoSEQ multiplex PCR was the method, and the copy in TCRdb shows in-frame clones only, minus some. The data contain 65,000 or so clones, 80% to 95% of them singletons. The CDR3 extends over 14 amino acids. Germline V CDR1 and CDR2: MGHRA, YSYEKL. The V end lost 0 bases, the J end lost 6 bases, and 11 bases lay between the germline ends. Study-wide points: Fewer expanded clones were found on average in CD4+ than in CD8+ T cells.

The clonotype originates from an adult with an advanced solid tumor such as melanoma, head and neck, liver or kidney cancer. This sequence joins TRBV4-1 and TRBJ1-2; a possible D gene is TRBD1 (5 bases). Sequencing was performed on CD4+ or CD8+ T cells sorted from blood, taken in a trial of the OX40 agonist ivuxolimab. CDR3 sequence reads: CASSQDRGLDGYTF. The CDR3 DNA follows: TGCGCCAGCAGCCAAGATCGGGGGTTGGATGGCTACACCTTC.